Listed below are T cell receptor beta chains from one sample, sequenced in a study of cytomegalovirus exposure and HLA in healthy donors. Sequencing was performed with immunoSEQ multiplex PCR; in TCRdb, only in-frame clones are kept and a portion is missing. The table shows over 120,000 clones, with about 95% occurring only once. Input material: PBMCs. Receptor source: a man aged 18 to 29 in good health and CMV-seropositive. CDR3s include the opening cysteine and the closing phenylalanine or tryptophan. A D gene is named only where the DNA matches it firmly. Clone size is stated in some rows and not others, as once, few, many or a class when expanded.

CDR3nt: TGCGCCAGCAGCCAGATATCAGGACAAAAACCAGATACGCAGTATTTT
CDR3aa: CASSQISGQKPDTQYF
abundance: .
j_gene: TRBJ2-3
v_gene: TRBV4-1
d_gene: .

CDR3nt: TGCGCCAGCAGCGGCCACACTAGCGGGAGGCGGGGCACCGGGGAGCTGTTTTTT
CDR3aa: CASSGHTSGRRGTGELFF
abundance: .
j_gene: TRBJ2-2
v_gene: TRBV4-1
d_gene: TRBD2

CDR3nt: TGTGCCAGCAGCTCGGACAGGGGTTCTACGAAGCAGTACTTC
CDR3aa: CASSSDRGSTKQYF
abundance: .
j_gene: TRBJ2-7
v_gene: TRBV7-2
d_gene: TRBD1

CDR3nt: TGTGCCAGCAGCCCTGCTGGGACAGGGGCCTACGAGCAGTACTTC
CDR3aa: CASSPAGTGAYEQYF
abundance: once
j_gene: TRBJ2-7
v_gene: TRBV6-5
d_gene: TRBD1

CDR3nt: TGTGCCATCACAGGTACTGGGGCCAACGTCCTGACTTTC
CDR3aa: CAITGTGANVLTF
abundance: .
j_gene: TRBJ2-6
v_gene: TRBV10-3
d_gene: .

CDR3nt: TGTGCCAGCAGCTCTGGACAGGGGAACTATGGCTACACCTTC
CDR3aa: CASSSGQGNYGYTF
abundance: once
j_gene: TRBJ1-2
v_gene: TRBV5-5
d_gene: TRBD1

CDR3nt: TGTGCCAGCAGCGCCGAGGTGTCGTCAGATACGCAGTATTTT
CDR3aa: CASSAEVSSDTQYF
abundance: .
j_gene: TRBJ2-3
v_gene: TRBV2
d_gene: .

CDR3nt: TGTGCCAGCAGCCTGGAAGGGGATTACGACGAGCAGTACTTC
CDR3aa: CASSLEGDYDEQYF
abundance: .
j_gene: TRBJ2-7
v_gene: TRBV2
d_gene: .

CDR3nt: TGTGCCAGCAGGAATTCAATGACAGGGGGCGGCTATGGCTACACCTTC
CDR3aa: CASRNSMTGGGYGYTF
abundance: .
j_gene: TRBJ1-2
v_gene: TRBV6-6
d_gene: TRBD1

CDR3nt: TGTGCCAGCAGACGGGAGGAAGAATCCTACGAGCAGTACTTC
CDR3aa: CASRREEESYEQYF
abundance: .
j_gene: TRBJ2-7
v_gene: TRBV27
d_gene: TRBD2

CDR3nt: TGTGCCAGCAGCTTAGGCGGGGCGAGCTCCTACAATGAGCAGTTCTTC
CDR3aa: CASSLGGASSYNEQFF
abundance: few
j_gene: TRBJ2-1
v_gene: TRBV11-2
d_gene: .

CDR3nt: TGCGCCAGCACCCCCGGTGCGGGGAAGGCCCAGTACTTC
CDR3aa: CASTPGAGKAQYF
abundance: once
j_gene: TRBJ2-5
v_gene: TRBV5-1
d_gene: .

CDR3nt: TGTGCCAGCAGTTTCGGAAGGGGATCCCTGAATACTGAAGCTTTCTTT
CDR3aa: CASSFGRGSLNTEAFF
abundance: .
j_gene: TRBJ1-1
v_gene: TRBV28
d_gene: .

CDR3nt: TGTGCCAGCAAACTAGCGGGAGTTGATGAGCAGTTCTTC
CDR3aa: CASKLAGVDEQFF
abundance: .
j_gene: TRBJ2-1
v_gene: TRBV2
d_gene: TRBD2

CDR3nt: TGTGCCAGCAGTTTATATCGGGGGGTGAACACTGAAGCTTTCTTT
CDR3aa: CASSLYRGVNTEAFF
abundance: .
j_gene: TRBJ1-1
v_gene: TRBV28
d_gene: .

CDR3nt: TGTGCTAGTGGAGCCGACAGGGGACCCAACACTGAAGCTTTCTTT
CDR3aa: CASGADRGPNTEAFF
abundance: .
j_gene: TRBJ1-1
v_gene: TRBV12-5
d_gene: TRBD1

CDR3nt: TGTGCCAGCAGCCCAGGGGCGAACACTGAAGCTTTCTTT
CDR3aa: CASSPGANTEAFF
abundance: .
j_gene: TRBJ1-1
v_gene: TRBV14
d_gene: .

CDR3nt: TGTGCCAGCAGCTTGACTCGCGGGTGGGAGCTGTTTTTT
CDR3aa: CASSLTRGWELFF
abundance: .
j_gene: TRBJ2-2
v_gene: TRBV5-6
d_gene: .

CDR3nt: TGTGCCAGCAGGCTTACAGGGGGCCCCTATGGCTACACCTTC
CDR3aa: CASRLTGGPYGYTF
abundance: .
j_gene: TRBJ1-2
v_gene: TRBV27
d_gene: TRBD1

CDR3nt: TGTGCCTGGACCAGGGTTGGCACTGAAGCTTTCTTT
CDR3aa: CAWTRVGTEAFF
abundance: .
j_gene: TRBJ1-1
v_gene: TRBV30
d_gene: .

CDR3nt: TGTGCCAGCAGCTTGTTCCTAGACGCCAACACCGGGGAGCTGTTTTTT
CDR3aa: CASSLFLDANTGELFF
abundance: .
j_gene: TRBJ2-2
v_gene: TRBV5-5
d_gene: .

CDR3nt: TGTGCCTGGACCGTTTCCAGGGGACGCGGAGGCAAAAACATTCAGTACTTC
CDR3aa: CAWTVSRGRGGKNIQYF
abundance: .
j_gene: TRBJ2-4
v_gene: TRBV30
d_gene: .

CDR3nt: TGTGCCAGCAGTGTACAGAACTACGAGCAGTACTTC
CDR3aa: CASSVQNYEQYF
abundance: .
j_gene: TRBJ2-7
v_gene: TRBV2
d_gene: .

CDR3nt: TGTGCCAGCAGCTTATTCGGGACCGGGGAGCTGTTTTTT
CDR3aa: CASSLFGTGELFF
abundance: .
j_gene: TRBJ2-2
v_gene: TRBV7-9
d_gene: .